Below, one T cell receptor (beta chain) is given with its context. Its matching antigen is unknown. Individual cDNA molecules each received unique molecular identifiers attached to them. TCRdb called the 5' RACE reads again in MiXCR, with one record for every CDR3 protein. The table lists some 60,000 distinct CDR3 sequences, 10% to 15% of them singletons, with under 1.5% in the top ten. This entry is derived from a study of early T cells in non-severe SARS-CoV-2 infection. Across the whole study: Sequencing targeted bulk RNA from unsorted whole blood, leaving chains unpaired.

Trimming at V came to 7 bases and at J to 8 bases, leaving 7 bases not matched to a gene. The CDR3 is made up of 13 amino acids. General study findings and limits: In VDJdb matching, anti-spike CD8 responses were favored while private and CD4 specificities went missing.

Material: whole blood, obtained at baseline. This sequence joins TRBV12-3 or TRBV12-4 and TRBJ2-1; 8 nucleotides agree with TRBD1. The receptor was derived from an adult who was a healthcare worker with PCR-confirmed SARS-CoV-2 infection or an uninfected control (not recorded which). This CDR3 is CASTLTGEHEQFF. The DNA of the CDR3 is TGTGCCAGCACCTTGACAGGGGAGCATGAGCAGTTCTTC.